This T cell receptor beta chain was sequenced in a study of neurological immune-mediated disorders. Study-wide points: Private repertoires in all groups were suggested, as expanded clones shared no CDR3 amino acid sequences across subjects.

The sample holds a few counts of this clonotype. The target antigen is unknown. Regarding time point: longitudinal time-point 3. Germline V lookup: CDR1 SGHTA, CDR2 FQGTGA. The V end lost 5 bases, the J end lost 0 bases, and 23 bases lay between the germline ends. The CDR3 consists of 19 residues. 5'RACE employing 10-nucleotide random UMIs yielded the cDNA. One entry per CDR3 protein, called by TCRdb with MiXCR from the 5' RACE reads. This table holds roughly 45,000 distinct CDR3 sequences, 13% found once. The sequence came from a man aged 25-45 years in good health. The sequenced sample consisted of PBMCs. The chain couples TRBV7-3 to TRBJ2-1; perhaps TRBD2 as D (6 bases). CDR3 protein: CASSPKPLGRGSSYNEQFF. The DNA of the CDR3 is TGTGCCAGCAGCCCAAAACCCCTCGGTCGGGGGAGCTCCTACAATGAGCAGTTCTTC. The entire variable domain, with the rest obtained from reference TRBV7-3 and TRBJ2-1, is as follows: GAGVSQTPSNKVTEKGKYVELRCDPISGHTALYWYRQSLGQGPEFLIYFQGTGAADDSGLPNDRFFAVRPEGSVSTLKIQRTERGDSAVYLCASSPKPLGRGSSYNEQFFGPGTRLTVL.